One and the same sample provided the 8 T cell receptor beta chains below, sequenced in a study of T cells in Graves' hyperthyroidism and ophthalmopathy. Regions amplified from RNA transcripts were the TCR beta CDR3 regions. HTBI primers drove first-round RT-PCR of the TCR CDR3. One entry per CDR3 protein results from TCRdb running MiXCR on the multiplex PCR reads. This table holds roughly 570,000 distinct CDR3 sequences, around 42% found once. The sample taken for sequencing was peripheral blood or thyroid tissue (not recorded which). These receptors all come from an adult woman with Graves' disease, either hyperthyroidism or ophthalmopathy (not recorded which).

In this sample, this clonotype turned up a few times. The rearrangement joins TRBV10-3 to TRBJ1-3, with 9 nucleotides matching TRBD1. This CDR3 region has 14 residues. Trimming at V came to 4 bases and at J to 3 bases, leaving 1 base not matched to a gene. Germline CDR1 ENHRY, CDR2 SYGVKD. CDR3 region: CAISGDRDGNTIYF. DNA for the CDR3: TGTGCCATCAGTGGGGACAGGGATGGAAACACCATATATTTT.

This clonotype was picked up one time. A much more abundant neighbour one base away suggests this may be a read error. The CDR3 DNA is TGTGCCAGCAGCCACCCGGACCACCCATACAAGCAGTACTTC. This codes for CASSHPDHPYKQYF. V is TRBV11-2 and J is TRBJ2-7; D unresolved. This CDR3 comprises 14 residues. The germline V and J ends were trimmed by 5 bases and 8 bases, with 19 bases remaining between them. Per germline, CDR1 SGHAT and CDR2 FQNNGV.

This clonotype was counted ten times or more. The genes are TRBV30 and TRBJ1-2, with D uncertain. The V gene's germline CDR1 is GTSNPN and CDR2 SVGIG (reference sequence). This CDR3 region has 11 residues. Trimming pared 8 bases from V and 3 bases from J, leaving 10 bases between. The DNA of the CDR3 is TGTGCCAGAAGACAAGACTATGGCTACACCTTC. Protein product: CARRQDYGYTF.

This clonotype was found many times. The chain recombines TRBV6-1 with TRBJ1-1, with D tentatively TRBD1 (5 bases). V lost 1 base, J lost 5 bases, and 14 bases lay in between. Germline loops: CDR1 MNHNS, CDR2 SASEGT. The CDR3 totals 15 residues. The chain's CDR3 is CASSEVDSPGTEAFF. DNA for the CDR3: TGTGCCAGCAGTGAAGTAGACAGCCCTGGGACTGAAGCTTTCTTT.

The V and J genes are TRBV10-3 and TRBJ1-2; D is undetermined. Deletions cut 2 bases from V and 7 bases from J, with 8 bases between. The CDR3 sequence is 12 residues long. Germline assignment: CDR1 ENHRY and CDR2 SYGVKD. The CDR3 sequence: CAISEGISGYTF. Here the CDR3 DNA reads TGTGCCATCAGTGAGGGCATTAGTGGCTACACCTTC.

This clonotype was observed many times. This rearrangement joins TRBV7-9 to TRBJ2-5, with 11 bases fitting TRBD2. The CDR3 length is 18 residues. Looked up from germline, CDR1 is SEHNR and CDR2 is FQNEAQ (reference sequence). Trimming cost V 6 bases and J 5 bases; bases outside gene matches: 17. The CDR3 loop is CASSPTSGMLVARETQYF. The CDR3 bases are TGTGCCAGCAGTCCGACTAGCGGGATGCTGGTCGCCAGGGAGACCCAGTACTTC.

This clonotype occurred many times. The chain carries TRBV7-8 and TRBJ1-5; tentative D call: TRBD1 (6 bases). The CDR3 has 13 amino acids. Germline V gene data show CDR1 as SGHVS and CDR2 as FQNEAQ. V was shortened by 5 bases and J by 7 bases, with 12 bases between the two germline ends. The CDR3 loop is CASSPWGPQPQHF. DNA for the CDR3: TGTGCCAGCAGCCCGTGGGGGCCGCAGCCCCAGCATTTT.

V usage is TRBV30 and J usage is TRBJ2-7, with 7 bases identical to TRBD2. Germline V gene sequence: CDR1 GTSNPN, CDR2 SVGIG (reference sequence). This CDR3 has 14 residues. Germline trimming cut 4 bases from V and 6 bases from J; bases unmatched to any gene: 12. CDR3 bases: TGTGCCTGGATATCAAGACTAGCTTCGGGCGAGCAGTACTTC. The encoded protein is CAWISRLASGEQYF.